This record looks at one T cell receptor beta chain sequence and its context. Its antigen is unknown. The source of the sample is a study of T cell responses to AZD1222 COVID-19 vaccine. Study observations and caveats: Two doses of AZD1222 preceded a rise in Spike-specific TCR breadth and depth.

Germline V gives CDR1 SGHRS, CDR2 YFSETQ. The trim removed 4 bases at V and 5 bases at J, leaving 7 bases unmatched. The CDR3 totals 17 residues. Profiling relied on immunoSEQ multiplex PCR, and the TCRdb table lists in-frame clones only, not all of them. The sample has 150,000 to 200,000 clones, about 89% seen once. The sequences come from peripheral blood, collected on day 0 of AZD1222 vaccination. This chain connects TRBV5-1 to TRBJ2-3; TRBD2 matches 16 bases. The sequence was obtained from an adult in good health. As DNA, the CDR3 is TGCGCCAGCAGCCCTGGGACTAGCGGGGGGGCCGTAGATACGCAGTATTTT. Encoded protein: CASSPGTSGGAVDTQYF.